The clone carrying this T cell receptor beta chain has ten or more counts. The V end was cut by 3 bases, the J end by 0 bases, with 12 bases between. The germline V gene encodes CDR1 MNHEY and CDR2 SMNVEV (reference sequence). There are 16 residues in the CDR3. This record comes from a study of naive and memory T cell subsets. The SP2 primer and nested alpha and beta constant region primers amplified ligated cDNA in four rounds. TCRdb recomputed calls from the 5' RACE reads with MiXCR, one row per CDR3 protein. The data contain tens of thousands of distinct CDR3 sequences, under 8.5% of them singletons. A UMI-containing oligonucleotide was joined by 3' ligation to the TCR cDNA template.

This sequence originates from a male donor in good health. The rearrangement links TRBV27 to TRBJ2-1; possibly TRBD1 or TRBD2 for D (5 bases each). The CDR3 loop is CASSFGGDSSYNEQFF. The CDR3 DNA reads TGTGCCAGCAGTTTTGGGGGTGACAGCTCCTACAATGAGCAGTTCTTC.